This TCR beta chain appears in the sequencing data of a study of early T cells in non-severe SARS-CoV-2 infection. Whole-study context: Sequenced bulk RNA came from whole blood that was unsorted, and chains were unpaired.

Each cDNA molecule carried a unique molecular identifier. TCRdb reprocessed the 5' RACE reads via MiXCR and lists one record per CDR3 protein. Among 53,000 or so distinct CDR3 sequences, about 7.4% were seen once, and the ten largest hold around 6.1%. Per the germline V gene, CDR1 is SGHDT and CDR2 is YYEEEE. With 6 bases clipped from V and 5 bases from J, the junction kept 7 bases outside the gene matches. This CDR3 is built from 14 residues. This chain links TRBV5-6 with TRBJ2-5, with 10 nucleotides matching TRBD1. The receptor was derived from an adult who was a healthcare worker with PCR-confirmed SARS-CoV-2 infection or an uninfected control (not recorded which). Sequencing was carried out using whole blood. CDR3 DNA sequence: TGTGCCAGCACCCGACAGGGGGCTGAGGAGACCCAGTACTTC. Translation gives CASTRQGAEETQYF.